Following are 30 T cell receptor beta chains from one sample sequenced in a study of shared clonotypes between healthy human individuals. Selected positively for CCR7 and CD45RO-negative, naive CD8 cells excluded terminally differentiated effector memory CD45RA+ cells. Profiling relied on immunoSEQ multiplex PCR, and the TCRdb table lists in-frame clones only, not all of them. The table lists around 2,000,000 clones, over 85% of them singletons. Sequencing used naive CD8+ T cells sorted from blood. The origin of the receptors is a young man in good health.

This chain uses TRBV27 with TRBJ2-5, with 7 bases that match TRBD1. Germline values: CDR1 MNHEY, CDR2 SMNVEV (reference sequence). CDR3 length equals 14 residues. Trimming at V came to 6 bases and at J to 2 bases, leaving 6 bases not matched to a gene. CDR3: CASRAWDSQETQYF. The CDR3 nucleotides read TGTGCCAGCAGGGCCTGGGACAGTCAAGAGACCCAGTACTTC.

This clone was counted at least ten times. At the DNA level, this CDR3 is encoded by other sequences in the same sample as well. V gene TRBV5-6 combines with J gene TRBJ2-7; D is ambiguous. The CDR3 covers 11 residues. The germline gives CDR1 SGHDT, CDR2 YYEEEE. The ends were cut back, 3 bases at V and 0 bases at J, with 1 base in the middle. The CDR3 region is CASSSSYEQYF. The CDR3 coding sequence is TGTGCCAGCAGCTCCTCCTACGAGCAGTACTTC.

Of note for this clone: Within the sample, other DNA sequences also encode this same CDR3. The chain's CDR3 is CASSLGQGLTDTQYF. The CDR3 region has the DNA TGTGCCAGCAGCCTGGGGCAGGGATTGACAGATACGCAGTATTTT. The rearrangement joins TRBV7-9 to TRBJ2-3; a possible D gene is TRBD1 (5 bases). This CDR3 comprises 15 residues. Germline lookup yields CDR1 SEHNR and CDR2 FQNEAQ (reference sequence). V lost 5 bases, J lost 3 bases, and 15 bases lay in between. The whole variable domain, filled in from reference TRBV7-9 and TRBJ2-3, reads DTGVSQNPRHKITKRGQNVTFRCDPISEHNRLYWYRQTLGQGPEFLTYFQNEAQLEKSRLLSDRFSAERPKGSFSTLEIQRTEQGDSAMYLCASSLGQGLTDTQYFGPGTRLTVL.

A remark on this clone: This sample includes further DNA sequences coding for the same CDR3. V is TRBV9 and J is TRBJ2-7, with D tentatively TRBD1 (7 bases). Trimming pared 3 bases from V and 3 bases from J, leaving 13 bases between. The CDR3 has 14 residues. Germline V gene sequence: CDR1 SGDLS, CDR2 YYNGEE. CDR3 residues: CASSAGDRVYEQYF. The CDR3 DNA reads as TGTGCCAGCAGCGCGGGGGACAGAGTCTACGAGCAGTACTTC. The full variable domain, its missing parts supplied by reference TRBV9 and TRBJ2-7, is DSGVTQTPKHLITATGQRVTLRCSPRSGDLSVYWYQQSLDQGLQFLIQYYNGEERAKGNILERFSAQQFPDLHSELNLSSLELGDSALYFCASSAGDRVYEQYFGPGTRLTVT.

CDR3 protein: CASSQEILGQGTGKIYNEQFF. CDR3 bases: TGCGCCAGCAGCCAAGAGATCCTTGGACAGGGGACGGGGAAGATCTACAATGAGCAGTTCTTC. The rearrangement links TRBV4-1 to TRBJ2-1, with TRBD1 matching over 9 bases. Germline V CDR1 and CDR2: MGHRA, YSYEKL. The CDR3 covers 21 residues. Trimming took 0 bases from V and 3 from J; bases not matched to a gene: 18.

As concerns this clone: Its ends do not fully match the called genes, so a read error is possible. V and J are TRBV7-7 and TRBJ1-5; weak D call: TRBD1 (5 bases). Germline loops: CDR1 SSHAT, CDR2 FNYEAQ (reference sequence). The length of the CDR3 is 16 residues. As DNA, the CDR3 is TGTGCTAGCAGCTTCACAGGAAGGGATAGCAATCAGCCCCAGCATTTT. Its protein is CASSFTGRDSNQPQHF.

Comments on this clone: The same CDR3 can be traced to other DNA sequences in this sample. The rearrangement uses TRBV27 and TRBJ1-2; TRBD1 might be the D (5 bases). In germline, CDR1 is MNHEY, CDR2 SMNVEV (reference sequence). The CDR3 has 14 amino acids. The ends were cut back, 2 bases at V and 3 bases at J, with 10 bases in the middle. Written as DNA, the CDR3 is TGTGCCAGCAGTTTAACAGGTAGTGACTATGGCTACACCTTC. The encoded protein is CASSLTGSDYGYTF.

To note about this clone: Other DNA sequences within the sample encode an identical CDR3. This rearrangement joins TRBV5-6 to TRBJ1-5; D not resolved. This CDR3 has 12 residues. The germline V gene encodes CDR1 SGHDT and CDR2 YYEEEE. V dropped 2 bases and J dropped 4 bases, with 4 bases sitting between them. CDR3 bases: TGTGCCAGCAGCTTCCTGAATCAGCCCCAGCATTTT. Residues: CASSFLNQPQHF.

The V and J genes are TRBV27 and TRBJ2-7, with D perhaps matching TRBD2 (6 bases). The ends were cut back, 5 bases at V and 6 bases at J, with 17 bases in the middle. This CDR3 comprises 14 residues. Looked up from germline, CDR1 is MNHEY and CDR2 is SMNVEV (reference sequence). The CDR3 sequence is CASSPGGNLPEQYF. CDR3 DNA: TGTGCCAGCAGTCCTGGGGGGAACTTGCCCGAGCAGTACTTC.

Remarks on this clone: Other DNA sequences of this sample code for an identical CDR3. The chain recombines TRBV9 with TRBJ2-7; possibly TRBD1 or TRBD2 for D (5 bases each). The CDR3 length is 14 residues. Trimming shortened V by 2 bases and J by 3 bases, and 12 bases separated the two germline ends. Germline lookup yields CDR1 SGDLS and CDR2 YYNGEE. DNA of the CDR3: TGTGCCAGCAGCGTTGGGGGTGTAGGCTACGAGCAGTACTTC. Encoded protein: CASSVGGVGYEQYF.

The V gene is TRBV7-8, the J gene TRBJ2-7; D may be TRBD1 (5 bases). Germline lookup yields CDR1 SGHVS and CDR2 FQNEAQ. CDR3 length: 14 amino acids. Trimming left V 1 base short and J 3 bases short, with 10 bases between. CDR3 DNA sequence: TGTGCCAGCAGCTTAGGCGGACAACTCTACGAGCAGTACTTC. Its protein is CASSLGGQLYEQYF. Based on the CDR3 plus reference TRBV7-8 and TRBJ2-7, the full variable domain is GAGVSQSPRYKVAKRGQDVALRCDPISGHVSLFWYQQALGQGPEFLTYFQNEAQLDKSGLPSDRFFAERPEGSVSTLKIQRTQQEDSAVYLCASSLGGQLYEQYFGPGTRLTVT.

Comment on this clone: This could be a read error, since a much larger clone is one nucleotide away. The V gene is TRBV30, the J gene TRBJ1-1; a weak D match, TRBD1 (5 bases). Per germline, CDR1 GTSNPN and CDR2 SVGIG (reference sequence). The V end lost 4 bases, the J end lost 5 bases, and 14 bases lay between the germline ends. This CDR3 is built from 13 residues. The CDR3 protein is CAWKSRVKTEAFF. CDR3 nucleotide sequence: TGTGCCTGGAAGAGCAGGGTAAAGACTGAAGCTTTCTTT.

V and J are TRBV9 and TRBJ2-2; 7 bases are shared with TRBD1. The CDR3 consists of 16 residues. The germline CDR1 and CDR2 sequences are SGDLS and YYNGEE. With V trimmed by 3 bases and J by 3 bases, 8 bases remained unmatched. The CDR3: CASSAGMTGYTGELFF. Written as DNA, the CDR3 is TGTGCCAGCAGCGCGGGGATGACAGGGTACACCGGGGAGCTGTTTTTT.

V gene TRBV5-1 combines with J gene TRBJ2-7; maybe TRBD1 (6 bases). Germline CDR1 reads SGHRS; CDR2 reads YFSETQ. V lost 4 bases to trimming and J lost 5 bases, with 16 bases between them. The length of the CDR3 is 14 residues. The CDR3 protein is CASSTMDSLNEQYF. The CDR3, as DNA: TGCGCCAGCAGCACGATGGACAGTCTCAACGAGCAGTACTTC.

The chain has TRBV6-1 and TRBJ1-2; D gene ambiguous. The CDR3 has 14 amino acids. The V and J ends lost 7 bases and 4 bases respectively, with 16 bases between them. The V gene's germline CDR1 is MNHNS and CDR2 SASEGT. CDR3 DNA sequence: TGTGCCAGCATAGGTGGCAGTCAATTCTATGGCTACACCTTC. It encodes CASIGGSQFYGYTF.

As concerns this clone: At one of its ends the junction is not consistent with the germline gene, which may arise from a read error. The chain employs TRBV11-2 and TRBJ1-1; TRBD1 might be the D (6 bases). This CDR3 is built from 11 residues. Germline-derived CDR1 and CDR2 are SGHAT and FQNNGV. Written as DNA, the CDR3 is TGTGCCAGCAGCTTAGGGACCGGGGACAACTTT. Translation: CASSLGTGDNF.

Comments on this clone: The same CDR3 can be traced to other DNA sequences in this sample. The chain couples TRBV6-5 to TRBJ2-7; D is undetermined. Germline V lookup: CDR1 MNHEY, CDR2 SVGAGI. V lost 0 bases to trimming and J lost 2 bases, with 8 bases between them. This CDR3 contains 14 residues. The CDR3 DNA is TGTGCCAGCAGTTACTCGGGCAGTACCTACGAGCAGTACTTC. It encodes CASSYSGSTYEQYF.

The chain employs TRBV9 and TRBJ2-1; D gene ambiguous. Trimming stripped 7 bases from V and 7 bases from J, with 9 bases between. The CDR3 sequence is 11 residues long. The germline V gene encodes CDR1 SGDLS and CDR2 YYNGEE. The CDR3 reads CASGSWNEQFF. The CDR3 region has the DNA TGTGCCAGCGGATCCTGGAATGAGCAGTTCTTC.

The rearrangement uses TRBV2 and TRBJ1-1; no definite D call. CDR3 length equals 15 residues. Deletions cut 2 bases from V and 2 bases from J, with 12 bases between. Germline V CDR1 and CDR2: SNHLY, FYNNEI. The CDR3 loop reads CASSESPFSNTEAFF. CDR3 bases: TGTGCCAGCAGTGAATCTCCATTCAGCAACACTGAAGCTTTCTTT.

CDR3 residues: CASRRTGTQNGYTF. CDR3 DNA sequence: TGTGCCAGCAGAAGAACCGGGACACAGAATGGCTACACCTTC. The chain combines TRBV6-5 with TRBJ1-2, with TRBD1 as a possible D gene (6 bases). The CDR3 has 14 amino acids. Germline-derived CDR1 and CDR2 are MNHEY and SVGAGI. Trimming stripped 6 bases from V and 6 bases from J, with 17 bases between.

In regard to this clone: Other DNA sequences in this specimen translate into the identical CDR3. The chain is built from TRBV27 and TRBJ2-1; D uncertain. The CDR3 totals 13 residues. V was shortened by 2 bases and J by 2 bases, with 4 bases between the two germline ends. Germline values: CDR1 MNHEY, CDR2 SMNVEV (reference sequence). CDR3 in DNA: TGTGCCAGCAGTTTAGTGGCCTACAATGAGCAGTTCTTC. Translating gives CASSLVAYNEQFF.

The genes are TRBV7-9 and TRBJ2-7, with no clear D. The CDR3 is 14 residues long. From germline, CDR1 is SEHNR and CDR2 FQNEAQ (reference sequence). V was cut by 3 bases and J by 2 bases, with 11 bases left in between. CDR3 amino acids: CASSFAYRAYEQYF. CDR3 bases: TGTGCCAGCAGCTTCGCATACAGAGCCTACGAGCAGTACTTC.

Remarks on this clone: The sample carries other DNA sequences with the same CDR3. The CDR3 sequence: CASSAGLSNQPQHF. The CDR3 DNA reads TGTGCCAGCAGTGCGGGCCTCAGCAATCAGCCCCAGCATTTT. The chain joins TRBV27 to TRBJ1-5; D gene ambiguous. With 5 bases removed from V and 1 base from J, the gap between germline ends came to 9 bases. The CDR3 sequence is 14 residues long. The germline V gene encodes CDR1 MNHEY and CDR2 SMNVEV (reference sequence).

This clone came up once. The chain uses TRBV7-8 and TRBJ1-2; unclear D gene. The CDR3 covers 12 residues. CDR1 SGHVS and CDR2 FQNEAQ come from the germline V gene. Trimming left V 5 bases short and J 6 bases short, with 10 bases between. CDR3 sequence (DNA): TGTGCCAGCAGCCCCAGAAAACATGGCTACACCTTC. Its protein is CASSPRKHGYTF.

The rearrangement links TRBV9 to TRBJ2-2; D is undetermined. V was pared by 0 bases and J by 6 bases, with 9 bases between. From germline, CDR1 is SGDLS and CDR2 YYNGEE. The CDR3 length is 14 residues. CDR3 DNA: TGTGCCAGCAGCGTAGCATCTGGGTCCGGGGAGCTGTTTTTT. Translated: CASSVASGSGELFF. Looking up the rest from reference TRBV9 and TRBJ2-2 gives the full variable domain: DSGVTQTPKHLITATGQRVTLRCSPRSGDLSVYWYQQSLDQGLQFLIQYYNGEERAKGNILERFSAQQFPDLHSELNLSSLELGDSALYFCASSVASGSGELFFGEGSRLTVL.

This clone was seen only a few times. V is TRBV5-6 and J is TRBJ1-3, with 9 bases fitting TRBD1. CDR3 length: 15 residues. After removal of 3 bases from V and 1 base from J, the junction contained 2 bases not matched to a gene. From germline, CDR1 is SGHDT and CDR2 YYEEEE. The CDR3 nucleotides read TGTGCCAGCAGCTCCGGGACAGGGTCTGGAAACACCATATATTTT. Protein sequence: CASSSGTGSGNTIYF.

DNA for the CDR3: TGCGCCAGCAGCTCAATGACAGGGGGTTACACTGAAGCTTTCTTT. Translating gives CASSSMTGGYTEAFF. The gene calls are TRBV4-1 and TRBJ1-1; 9 positions match TRBD1. The CDR3 contains 15 residues. Looked up from germline, CDR1 is MGHRA and CDR2 is YSYEKL. With 5 bases clipped from V and 3 bases from J, the junction kept 7 bases outside the gene matches.

The chain carries TRBV7-9 and TRBJ2-1; possibly TRBD2 for D (5 bases). The CDR3 extends over 14 amino acids. Germline CDR1 and CDR2: SEHNR and FQNEAQ (reference sequence). V dropped 8 bases and J dropped 5 bases, with 16 bases sitting between them. Here the CDR3 DNA reads TGTGCCAGCGGAATCACCGGGAAGGACAATGAGCAGTTCTTC. It encodes CASGITGKDNEQFF.

Regarding this clone: This CDR3 is also generated by other DNA sequences in the sample. The gene calls are TRBV18 and TRBJ2-1; D not certain. Germline assignment: CDR1 KGHSH and CDR2 LQKENI. Trimming stripped 4 bases from V and 5 bases from J, with 6 bases between. This CDR3 contains 12 residues. In DNA form, the CDR3 reads TGTGCCAGCTCACACAGAGACAATGAGCAGTTCTTC. This sequence encodes CASSHRDNEQFF.

V is TRBV4-1 and J is TRBJ2-7, with 7 bases matching TRBD1. V lost 5 bases and J lost 4; bases outside the gene matches: 11. This CDR3 has 15 residues. Germline V lookup: CDR1 MGHRA, CDR2 YSYEKL. CDR3 nucleotide sequence: TGCGCCAGCAGCTACCGGGACAGTCAAGTTTACGAGCAGTACTTC. Translation gives CASSYRDSQVYEQYF.